The 8 T cell receptor beta chains presented below share a single source sample, sequenced in a study of cytomegalovirus exposure and HLA in healthy donors (TCRdb year 2017). The method behind the library was the immunoSEQ multiplex PCR assay. TCRdb took this table from immuneACCESS and kept in-frame rearrangements with V and J called. Such tables lack part of the clones; where checked against another copy, unresolved V genes explain under half of the gap, and the rest is unexplained. This sample is represented by around 300,000 clones; approximately 88% of them were singletons. The ten largest clones represent around 0.88% of the sample. Input material: PBMCs. The receptors here all came from a man aged 25-45 years in good health and CMV-seronegative.

The rearrangement uses TRBV6-5 and TRBJ1-1, with D unclear. Germline V gene lookup returns CDR1 MNHEY and CDR2 SVGAGI. The CDR3 contains 14 residues. V lost 6 bases, J lost 4 bases, and 15 bases lay in between. The CDR3 protein is CASRNSLLGTEAFF. The CDR3 nucleotides read TGTGCCAGCAGAAACAGTCTCCTGGGCACTGAAGCTTTCTTT.

The chain joins TRBV9 to TRBJ2-1; D perhaps matches TRBD1 (5 bases). V gave up 4 bases and J gave up 6 bases, with 23 bases separating them. The CDR3 extends over 17 amino acids. The germline V gene encodes CDR1 SGDLS and CDR2 YYNGEE. The CDR3 is CASSPIGGPQRGNEQFF. The CDR3 nucleotides are TGTGCCAGCAGCCCGATCGGTGGGCCCCAAAGGGGCAATGAGCAGTTCTTC.

This clone turned up a few times. The V call is TRBV4-1, the J call TRBJ1-4, with D hard to call. This CDR3 region has 15 residues. Per the germline V gene, CDR1 is MGHRA and CDR2 is YSYEKL. V was shortened by 0 bases and J by 16 bases, with 21 bases between the two germline ends. The CDR3 DNA follows: TGCGCCAGCAGCCAAGATCCGGGTTGGTCTCCACACGGGTTTTTT. Amino acids: CASSQDPGWSPHGFF.

V gene TRBV29-1 combines with J gene TRBJ1-4; D perhaps matches TRBD1 (5 bases). The germline CDR1 and CDR2 sequences are SQVTM and ANQGSEA. Trimming took 7 bases from V and 6 from J, leaving 12 bases between them. This CDR3 has 12 residues. The CDR3 sequence: CSARGDYEKLFF. CDR3 sequence (DNA): TGCAGCGCCCGCGGGGACTATGAAAAACTGTTTTTT. Combining the CDR3 with reference TRBV29-1 and TRBJ1-4 gives the whole variable domain SAVISQKPSRDICQRGTSLTIQCQVDSQVTMMFWYRQQPGQSLTLIATANQGSEATYESGFVIDKFPISRPNLTFSTLTVSNMSPEDSSIYLCSARGDYEKLFFGSGTQLSVL.

The chain links TRBV4-3 to TRBJ2-2; 15 bases match TRBD2. Per the germline V gene, CDR1 is LGHNA and CDR2 is YSLEER. Losses at the gene ends were 4 bases for V and 1 base for J; bases not matched to a gene: 7. This CDR3 is 19 amino acids long. The CDR3 sequence: CASSPPGTSGGRNTGELFF. In DNA, the CDR3 is TGCGCCAGCAGCCCACCCGGGACTAGCGGGGGGCGGAACACCGGGGAGCTGTTTTTT.

The CDR3 sequence is CSVHRTGVGADTQYF. The CDR3 coding sequence is TGCAGCGTCCACAGGACAGGGGTAGGGGCAGATACGCAGTATTTT. This chain joins TRBV29-1 and TRBJ2-3; 9 bases align to TRBD1. V shed 6 bases, J shed 4 bases, and the junction held 11 bases outside the gene matches. This CDR3 has 15 residues. Germline CDR1 is SQVTM and CDR2 is ANQGSEA.

Points on this clone: Other DNA sequences in the same sample also yield this CDR3. The V call is TRBV19, the J call TRBJ1-2; TRBD1 matches 7 bases. This CDR3 comprises 14 residues. Trimming at V came to 2 bases and at J to 6 bases, leaving 6 bases not matched to a gene. Germline CDR1 reads LNHDA; CDR2 reads SQIVND (reference sequence). Written as DNA, the CDR3 is TGTGCCAGTAGTATAACTGGGACAGATAATGGCTACACCTTC. Protein sequence: CASSITGTDNGYTF.

V is TRBV15 and J is TRBJ2-1, with 9 nucleotides matching TRBD1. The germline V gene encodes CDR1 LNHNV and CDR2 YYDKDF (reference sequence). The CDR3 consists of 16 residues. Trimming at V came to 2 bases and at J to 0 bases, leaving 2 bases not matched to a gene. CDR3 in amino acids: CATSRTDRGSYNEQFF. CDR3 nucleotide sequence: TGTGCCACCAGCAGAACGGACAGGGGCTCCTACAATGAGCAGTTCTTC.